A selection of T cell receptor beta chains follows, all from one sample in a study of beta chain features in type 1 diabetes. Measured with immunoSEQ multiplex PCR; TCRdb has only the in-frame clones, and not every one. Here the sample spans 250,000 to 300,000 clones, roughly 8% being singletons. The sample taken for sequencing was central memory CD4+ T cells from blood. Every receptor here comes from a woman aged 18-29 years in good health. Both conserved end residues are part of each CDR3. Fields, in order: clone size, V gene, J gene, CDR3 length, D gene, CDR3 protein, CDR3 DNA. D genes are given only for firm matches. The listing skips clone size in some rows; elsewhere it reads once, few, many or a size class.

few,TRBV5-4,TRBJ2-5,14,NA,CASSQRRTAETQYF,TGTGCCAGCAGCCAACGTAGGACAGCAGAGACCCAGTACTTC
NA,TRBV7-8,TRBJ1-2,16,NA,CASSLVVTGDYYGYTF,TGTGCCAGCAGCTTAGTTGTGACGGGGGATTACTATGGCTACACCTTC
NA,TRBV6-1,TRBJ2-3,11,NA,CASGQADTQYF,TGTGCCAGCGGCCAGGCAGATACGCAGTATTTT
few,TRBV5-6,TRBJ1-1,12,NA,CASSLYSTEAFF,TGTGCCAGCAGCTTGTACAGCACTGAAGCTTTCTTT
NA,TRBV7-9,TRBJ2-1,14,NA,CASSSHTRGNEQFF,TGTGCCAGCAGCTCCCATACTAGGGGCAATGAGCAGTTCTTC
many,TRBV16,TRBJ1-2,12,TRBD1,CASRQGNYGYTF,TGTGCCAGCAGACAGGGGAACTATGGCTACACCTTC
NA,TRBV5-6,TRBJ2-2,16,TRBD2,CASSLGLAGGSGELFF,TGTGCCAGCAGCCTGGGACTAGCGGGAGGTTCCGGGGAGCTGTTTTTT
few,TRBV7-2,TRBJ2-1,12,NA,CASSFKSNEQFF,TGTGCCAGCAGCTTCAAGAGCAATGAGCAGTTCTTC
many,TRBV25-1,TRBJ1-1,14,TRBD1,CASRGTGGPTEAFF,TGTGCCAGCAGAGGGACAGGGGGGCCAACCGAAGCTTTCTTT
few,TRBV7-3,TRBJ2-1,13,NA,CASSLDAENEQFF,TGTGCCAGCAGCTTGGACGCGGAGAATGAGCAGTTCTTC
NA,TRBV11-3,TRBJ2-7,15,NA,CASSLVPGGSGEQYF,TGTGCCAGCAGCTTAGTCCCTGGGGGATCGGGCGAGCAGTACTTC
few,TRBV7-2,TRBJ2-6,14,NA,CASSGVSGANVLTF,TGTGCCAGCAGCGGGGTCTCTGGGGCCAACGTCCTGACTTTC
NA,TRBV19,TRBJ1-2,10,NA,CASTGPGYTF,TGTGCCAGTACAGGGCCCGGCTACACCTTC
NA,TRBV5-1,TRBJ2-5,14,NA,CASSLGPTEETQYF,TGCGCCAGCAGCTTGGGGCCGACAGAGGAGACCCAGTACTTC
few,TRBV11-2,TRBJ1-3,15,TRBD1,CASSSLQGARNTIYF,TGTGCCAGCAGCTCTCTACAGGGGGCAAGAAACACCATATATTTT
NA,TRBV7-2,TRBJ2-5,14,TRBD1,CASSHRDRGETQYF,TGTGCCAGCAGCCACCGGGACAGGGGCGAGACCCAGTACTTC
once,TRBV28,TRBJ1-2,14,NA,CASSLTTLNYGYTF,TGTGCCAGCAGTTTAACTACTCTCAACTATGGCTACACCTTC
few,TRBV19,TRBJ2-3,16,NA,CASRGTQKRSTDTQYF,TGTGCCAGTAGGGGTACCCAAAAACGGAGCACAGATACGCAGTATTTT
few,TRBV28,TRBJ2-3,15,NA,CASSSGERSTDTQYF,TGTGCCAGCAGTTCAGGGGAGAGGTCCACAGATACGCAGTATTTT
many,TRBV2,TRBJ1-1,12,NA,CASREYMAEAFF,TGTGCCAGCAGAGAATATATGGCTGAAGCTTTCTTT
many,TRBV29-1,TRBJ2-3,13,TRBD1,CSVEKGATDTQYF,TGCAGCGTTGAAAAGGGGGCCACAGATACGCAGTATTTT
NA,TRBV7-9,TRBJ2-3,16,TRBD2,CASRAGPGLGSDTQYF,TGTGCCAGCAGAGCGGGGCCCGGACTAGGATCAGATACGCAGTATTTT
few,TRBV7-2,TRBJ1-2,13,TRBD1,CASSLRQGGGYTF,TGTGCCAGCAGTCTGAGACAGGGAGGTGGCTACACCTTC
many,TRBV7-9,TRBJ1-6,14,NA,CASSGQGDNSPLHF,TGTGCCAGCAGCGGTCAAGGGGATAATTCACCCCTCCACTTT
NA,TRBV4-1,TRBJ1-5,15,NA,CASSQAGRPNQPQHF,TGCGCCAGCAGCCAAGCAGGGAGACCCAATCAGCCCCAGCATTTT